A selection of T cell receptor beta chains follows, all from one sample in a study of vaccination and CD4 T cells after COVID-19. These receptors are not linked to any known antigen. MiXCR, applied by TCRdb to the PCR reads, yields one record per CDR3 protein. The table records 5,500 to 9,000 distinct CDR3 sequences, about 25% of them present only once. The sample in question was CD4+ T cells from blood, cultured in vitro, obtained after SARS-CoV-2 vaccination. These TCRs come from a human donor who had recovered from COVID-19. CDR3s include the opening cysteine and the closing phenylalanine or tryptophan. The D gene is left open where the match is weak. Clone sizes are given selectively: once, few, many, or a class where the clone is expanded.

TRBJ2-3	few	TRBV7-2	.	13	CASSLERSDTQYF	TGTGCCAGCAGCTTAGAGCGATCAGATACGCAGTATTTT
TRBJ2-7	.	TRBV19	TRBD1	14	CASSKTGLTYEQYF	TGTGCCAGTAGTAAGACAGGGCTTACCTACGAGCAGTACTTC
TRBJ1-1	.	TRBV5-4	.	13	CASGRGGALKAFF	TGTGCCAGCGGCCGGGGGGGGGCGCTTAAAGCTTTCTTT
TRBJ2-5	.	TRBV11-2	TRBD1	16	CASSSTGTGGLETQYF	TGTGCCAGCAGCTCAACCGGGACAGGGGGCCTGGAGACCCAGTACTTC
TRBJ2-5	few	TRBV5-5	.	14	CASSRTTYQETQYF	TGTGCCAGCAGCCGTACAACGTACCAAGAGACCCAGTACTTC
TRBJ1-5	.	TRBV2	.	13	CASRKERNQPQHF	TGTGCCAGCAGGAAAGAGAGGAATCAGCCCCAGCATTTT
TRBJ1-5	.	TRBV20-1	.	16	CSARAWVGVSNQPQHF	TGCAGTGCTAGGGCCTGGGTGGGTGTGAGCAATCAGCCCCAGCATTTT
TRBJ1-5	medium-sized	TRBV6-1	.	14	CASSPSTSNQPQHF	TGTGCCAGCAGTCCCAGCACTAGCAATCAGCCCCAGCATTTT
TRBJ2-3	.	TRBV6-2/TRBV6-3	TRBD2	17	CASSYSLREGAGEGQYF	TGTGCCAGCAGTTACTCTCTGCGGGAGGGGGCCGGGGAGGGGCAGTATTTT
TRBJ1-1	.	TRBV20-1	.	13	CSASQTPNTEAFF	TGCAGTGCTAGCCAGACACCGAACACTGAAGCTTTCTTT
TRBJ2-5	few	TRBV7-9	TRBD1	15	CASSLGTGNQETQYF	TGTGCCAGCAGCTTGGGGACAGGGAATCAAGAGACCCAGTACTTC
TRBJ1-1	.	TRBV27	TRBD1	14	CASSLHRGGTEAFF	TGTGCCAGCAGTTTACACAGGGGAGGCACTGAAGCTTTCTTT
TRBJ1-2	.	TRBV19	.	14	CASSIDQGNYGYTF	TGTGCCAGTAGTATAGATCAGGGGAACTATGGCTACACCTTC
TRBJ2-5	.	TRBV5-1	.	16	CASSLAFAGVVETQYF	TGCGCCAGCAGCTTGGCGTTCGCGGGCGTGGTAGAGACCCAGTACTTC
TRBJ2-7	medium-sized	TRBV6-5	TRBD1	15	CASSYSRDRGYEQYF	TGTGCCAGCAGTTACAGTCGGGACAGGGGCTACGAGCAGTACTTC
TRBJ2-5	.	TRBV6-5	.	13	CASSYSAEETQYF	TGTGCCAGCAGTTACTCCGCCGAAGAGACCCAGTACTTC
TRBJ2-7	medium-sized	TRBV21-1	.	16	CASSTLHAGAGYEQYF	TGTGCCAGCAGCACCCTGCATGCGGGGGCGGGCTACGAGCAGTACTTC
TRBJ2-7	medium-sized	TRBV20-1	.	15	CSARDVGGSSYEQYF	TGCAGTGCTAGAGATGTGGGGGGAAGCTCCTACGAGCAGTACTTC
TRBJ2-5	few	TRBV5-1	TRBD1	14	CASSKGQDQETQYF	TGCGCCAGCAGCAAGGGACAGGATCAAGAGACCCAGTACTTC
TRBJ2-3	medium-sized	TRBV6-4	.	12	CASSGRGDTQYF	TGTGCCAGCAGCGGCCGGGGGGATACGCAGTATTTT
TRBJ2-1	few	TRBV7-8	.	15	CASSLAPGGYNEQFF	TGTGCCAGCAGCTTAGCGCCCGGGGGCTACAATGAGCAGTTCTTC
TRBJ1-6	.	TRBV28	.	11	CAGSLGSPLHF	TGTGCCGGCAGTTTAGGGTCACCCCTCCACTTT
TRBJ2-5	.	TRBV10-3	TRBD2	14	CAIRSGGPQETQYF	TGTGCCATCAGAAGCGGGGGGCCCCAAGAGACCCAGTACTTC
TRBJ2-5	.	TRBV6-1	.	12	CASSQQRETQYF	TGTGCCAGCAGTCAACAAAGGGAGACCCAGTACTTC
TRBJ2-1	few	TRBV11-3	TRBD1	15	CASSSDRGQFYEQFF	TGTGCCAGCAGCTCGGACAGGGGGCAGTTCTATGAGCAGTTCTTC
TRBJ2-1	.	TRBV19	.	16	CASSMYGRGGFNEQFF	TGTGCCAGTAGTATGTACGGCAGGGGAGGGTTCAATGAGCAGTTCTTC
TRBJ1-5	few	TRBV7-2	TRBD1	13	CASSSQGDQPQHF	TGTGCCAGCAGCTCGCAGGGGGATCAGCCCCAGCATTTT
TRBJ1-5	few	TRBV25-1	.	14	CASSDRGRGQPQHF	TGTGCCAGCAGTGATCGCGGGAGAGGTCAGCCCCAGCATTTT
TRBJ1-2	.	TRBV6-1	.	14	CASQRAGADYGYTF	TGTGCCAGTCAACGGGCAGGGGCGGACTATGGCTACACCTTC
TRBJ1-6	medium-sized	TRBV20-1	.	15	CSVDRERGYNSPLHF	TGCAGTGTGGATCGGGAGAGGGGCTATAATTCACCCCTCCACTTT
TRBJ2-5	medium-sized	TRBV7-9	TRBD1	15	CASSLGTGRGETQYF	TGTGCCAGCAGCTTAGGGACAGGGCGGGGAGAGACCCAGTACTTC
TRBJ1-2	medium-sized	TRBV4-2	.	14	CASSQEIRSYGYTF	TGTGCCAGCAGCCAAGAGATTCGCAGCTATGGCTACACCTTC
TRBJ2-1	few	TRBV7-9	.	12	CASSPAGNEQFF	TGTGCCAGCAGCCCAGCGGGTAATGAGCAGTTCTTC
TRBJ2-7	.	TRBV7-2	TRBD2	13	CASSLSGSYEQYF	TGTGCCAGCAGCTTAAGCGGGAGCTACGAGCAGTACTTC
TRBJ2-3	.	TRBV5-4	.	12	CASSSPTDTQYF	TGTGCCAGCAGCTCCCCCACAGATACGCAGTATTTT
TRBJ2-7	few	TRBV28	.	12	CASQGTVYEQYF	TGTGCCAGCCAGGGAACCGTCTACGAGCAGTACTTC
TRBJ1-4	.	TRBV20-1	TRBD1	14	CSGGTGTVSEKLFF	TGCAGTGGGGGAACCGGGACAGTAAGTGAAAAACTGTTTTTT
TRBJ1-5	few	TRBV7-2	TRBD1	16	CASSLGGTGGNQPQHF	TGTGCCAGCAGCTTAGGGGGGACAGGGGGCAATCAGCCCCAGCATTTT
TRBJ2-7	few	TRBV28	.	14	CASSQVASSYEQYF	TGTGCCAGCAGCCAGGTAGCGAGTTCCTACGAGCAGTACTTC
TRBJ1-1	.	TRBV4-1	.	12	CASSQRLGEAFF	TGCGCCAGCAGCCAACGTTTGGGGGAAGCTTTCTTT
TRBJ1-1	.	TRBV20-1	.	16	CSARLPEGRGPTEAFF	TGCAGTGCTAGACTACCCGAGGGAAGGGGCCCCACTGAAGCTTTCTTT
TRBJ1-5	few	TRBV6-1	.	15	CASSPSGVSNQPQHF	TGTGCCAGCAGTCCATCAGGGGTGAGCAATCAGCCCCAGCATTTT